The clone carrying this T cell receptor (beta chain) was recorded many times. The data belong to a study of T cell repertoires in cytomegalovirus infection. The CDR3 extends over 13 amino acids. Germline assignment: CDR1 MGHRA and CDR2 YSYEKL. The V gene end was trimmed by 5 bases and the J gene end by 5 bases; junction bases not matched to a gene: 2. Via MiXCR, TCRdb re-called the reads, giving one row per CDR3 protein. The sample includes some 230,000 distinct CDR3 sequences, 22% of them seen just once. This receptor was obtained from a human donor in good health (CMV status not recorded). Some clones in this sample may be carry-over from other donors' samples. Sequencing was done on a sample of CD8+ T cells from PBMCs. The V call is TRBV4-1, the J call TRBJ2-1, with TRBD1 matching 8 bases. The CDR3 nucleotides are TGCGCCAGCAGCGGGACAGGAGACAATGAGCAGTTCTTC. Amino acids: CASSGTGDNEQFF.